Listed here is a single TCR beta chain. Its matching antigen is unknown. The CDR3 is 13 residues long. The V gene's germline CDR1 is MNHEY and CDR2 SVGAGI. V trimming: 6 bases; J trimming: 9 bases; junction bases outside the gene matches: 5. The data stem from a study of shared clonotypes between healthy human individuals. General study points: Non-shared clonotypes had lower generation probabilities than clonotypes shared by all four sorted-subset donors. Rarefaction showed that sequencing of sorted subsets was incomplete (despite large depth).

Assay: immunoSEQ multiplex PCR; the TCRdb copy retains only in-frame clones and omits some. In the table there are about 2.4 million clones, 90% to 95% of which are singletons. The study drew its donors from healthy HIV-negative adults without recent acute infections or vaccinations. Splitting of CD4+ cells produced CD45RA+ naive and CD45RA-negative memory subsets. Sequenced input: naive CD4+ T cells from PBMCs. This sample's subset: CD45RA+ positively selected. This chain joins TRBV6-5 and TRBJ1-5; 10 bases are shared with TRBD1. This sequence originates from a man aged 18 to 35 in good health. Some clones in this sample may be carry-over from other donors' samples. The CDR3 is CASRDRGGLPQHF. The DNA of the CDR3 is TGTGCCAGCAGGGACAGGGGGGGACTGCCCCAGCATTTT.